This TCR beta chain was sequenced in a study of blood T cells in healthy people across ages. The sample holds many counts of this clonotype. Its cognate antigen is unknown. Notes on the study in general: Higher diversity, along with more naive CD4+ cells, distinguished long-lived donors from aged donors.

The authors ran a second PCR of about 6 to 11 cycles using a sample-barcoded 5' primer and a J-beta primer mix. TCRdb independently ran MiXCR on the 5' RACE reads; one entry per CDR3 protein. The data contain about 800,000 distinct CDR3 sequences, roughly 25% of them singletons. Per germline, CDR1 MNHEY and CDR2 SVGEGT. The CDR3 spans 18 residues. V was cut by 2 bases and J by 0 bases, with 17 bases left in between. This sample was also put to use in a study of T cells of mothers and their children. Turning to that study: Samples were obtained from a few healthy Caucasian mothers and their six children.

The V call is TRBV6-2 or TRBV6-3, the J call TRBJ1-3; D not resolved. This clonotype was sampled from a boy younger than 18 in good health. Sequenced sample: blood. For the CDR3, the DNA is TGTGCCAGCAGTTACCACCTACCTCGCGGGAGCTCTGGAAACACCATATATTTT. Its translation: CASSYHLPRGSSGNTIYF.